A single sample is the source of the 5 T cell receptor beta chains below, sequenced in a study of beta chain features in type 1 diabetes. Sequencing targeted expressed TCRB transcripts, as all isolated RNA had been reverse transcribed. Sequenced by immunoSEQ multiplex PCR; TCRdb stores in-frame clones only, minus some. Of roughly 450,000 clones in the sample, roughly 14% were seen once. What was sequenced was naive CD4+ T cells from blood. These receptor sequences come from a man younger than 45 in good health.

V usage is TRBV7-8 and J usage is TRBJ2-3, with 13 positions matching TRBD2. The V and J ends lost 6 bases and 5 bases, in that order; junction bases with no gene match: 11. The CDR3 contains 17 residues. Looked up from germline, CDR1 is SGHVS and CDR2 is FQNEAQ. The CDR3 protein is CASRPGRTSGRRDTQYF. The CDR3, as DNA: TGTGCCAGCAGGCCCGGGAGGACTAGCGGGAGAAGAGATACGCAGTATTTT.

The chain links TRBV12-5 to TRBJ1-4, with 8 bases fitting TRBD1. This CDR3 has 14 amino acids. V shed 8 bases and J 5 bases; nucleotides not matched to a gene: 7. Germline CDR1 is LGHNT and CDR2 is FRNRAP. The chain's CDR3 is CASYEDRVNEKLFF. The CDR3 DNA is TGTGCTAGTTACGAGGACAGGGTGAATGAAAAACTGTTTTTT.

This chain links TRBV4-3 with TRBJ1-4; TRBD1 agrees at 7 bases. The ends lost 3 bases at V and 8 bases at J; junction bases unmatched: 6. This CDR3 has 14 amino acids. The V gene's germline CDR1 is LGHNA and CDR2 YSLEER. CDR3 nucleotide sequence: TGCGCCAGCAGCCAGACGACAGGGCGGGAAAAACTGTTTTTT. Protein: CASSQTTGREKLFF.

The genes are TRBV4-2 and TRBJ1-1; tentatively, D is TRBD1 (6 bases). The V gene lost 7 bases and the J gene lost 0 bases, with 12 bases spanning the gap. The CDR3 consists of 14 residues. The germline gives CDR1 LGHNA, CDR2 YNFKEQ. The CDR3 sequence is CASTLGTMNTEAFF. The DNA for the CDR3 is TGTGCCAGCACGCTAGGGACAATGAACACTGAAGCTTTCTTT.

The chain couples TRBV14 to TRBJ2-2, with D possibly TRBD2 on 7 matching bases. This CDR3 contains 17 residues. CDR1 SGHDN and CDR2 FVKESK come from the germline V gene. Trimming took off 4 bases at V and 4 bases at J, with 19 bases between the two ends. CDR3 sequence reads: CASSPYRASGATGELFF. In DNA form, the CDR3 reads TGTGCCAGCAGCCCCTACAGGGCTAGCGGAGCCACCGGGGAGCTGTTTTTT.